The subject of this entry is one T cell receptor (beta chain). There are 13 residues in the CDR3. Germline CDR1 and CDR2: SGHDT and YYEEEE. For each CDR3 protein, TCRdb gives one entry from its re-call of the 5' RACE reads, without DNA. This sample contains over 350,000 distinct CDR3 sequences. This entry belongs to a study of T cells expressing NK-cell markers. The chain has TRBV5-6 and TRBJ1-1. This TCR derives from a woman aged 45-65 years in good health. The sample comprised blood T cells: a sorted CD56 or NKG2C T cell subset, CD4+ or CD8+ T cells, or bulk PBMC T cells (not recorded which). The CDR3: CASSLNGDREAFF.